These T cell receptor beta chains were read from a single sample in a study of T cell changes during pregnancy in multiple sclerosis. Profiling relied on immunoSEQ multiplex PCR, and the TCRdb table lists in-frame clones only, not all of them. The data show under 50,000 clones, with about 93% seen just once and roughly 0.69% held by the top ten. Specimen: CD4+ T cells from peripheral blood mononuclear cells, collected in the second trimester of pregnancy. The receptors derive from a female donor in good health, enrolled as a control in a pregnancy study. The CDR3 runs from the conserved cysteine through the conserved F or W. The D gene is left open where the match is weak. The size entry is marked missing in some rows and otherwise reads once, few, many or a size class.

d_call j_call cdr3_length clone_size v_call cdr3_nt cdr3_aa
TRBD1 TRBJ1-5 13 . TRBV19 TGTGCCAGTAAGGCGGACAGGGTTCAGCCCCAGCATTTT CASKADRVQPQHF
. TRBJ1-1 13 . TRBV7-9 TGTGCCAGCAGCTTAGGTAAGAACACTGAAGCTTTCTTT CASSLGKNTEAFF
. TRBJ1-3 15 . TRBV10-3 TGTGCCATCAGTCGGCGGGAGTGGACTGGAAACACCATATATTTT CAISRREWTGNTIYF
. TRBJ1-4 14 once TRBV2 TGTGCCAGCAATCCCTGGGGAGGCATTGAAAAACTGTTTTTT CASNPWGGIEKLFF
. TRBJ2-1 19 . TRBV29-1 TGCAGCGTTGAGAGTCGGTTCCGGCCGGGAACCAGCTCCTACAATGAGCAGTTCTTC CSVESRFRPGTSSYNEQFF
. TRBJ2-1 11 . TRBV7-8 TGTGCCAGCAGCTTTGGCGGAGAGCAGTTCTTC CASSFGGEQFF
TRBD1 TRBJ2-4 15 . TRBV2 TGTGCCAGCAGTCGCACAGACAGGGGAGGATCCATTCAGTACTTC CASSRTDRGGSIQYF
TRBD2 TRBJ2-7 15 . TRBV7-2 TGTGCCAGCAGCTTTAAGCTAGCGGGGGGCTACGAGCAGTACTTC CASSFKLAGGYEQYF
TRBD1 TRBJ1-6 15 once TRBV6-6 TGTGCCAGCAGTTTCTCACAGGGGGGGAATTCACCCCTCCACTTT CASSFSQGGNSPLHF
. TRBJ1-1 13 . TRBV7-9 TGTGCCAGCAGCTTAGTCACCGGGACAATGGCTTTCTTT CASSLVTGTMAFF
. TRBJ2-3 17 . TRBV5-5 TGTGCCAGCAGATCCTCCTGGGGCAGACCCCACACAGATACGCAGTATTTT CASRSSWGRPHTDTQYF
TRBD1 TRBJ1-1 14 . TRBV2 TGTGCCAGCCGGACAGGGGTAGGAAACACTGAAGCTTTCTTT CASRTGVGNTEAFF
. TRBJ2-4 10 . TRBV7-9 TGTGCCAGCAGCCCTGACCCGACACTCTTC CASSPDPTLF
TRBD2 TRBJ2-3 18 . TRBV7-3 TGTGCCAGCAGCTTAACAGCTAGCGGGGGGGCTAGCACAGATACGCAGTATTTT CASSLTASGGASTDTQYF
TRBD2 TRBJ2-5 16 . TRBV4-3 TGCGCCAGCAGCTCTGCTGGGACTAGCGGGGGGGAGACCCAGTACTTC CASSSAGTSGGETQYF
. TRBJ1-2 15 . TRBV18 TGTGCCAGCTCACCGGGGGCAGAAGCTAACTATGGCTACACCTTC CASSPGAEANYGYTF
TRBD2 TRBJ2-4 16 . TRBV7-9 TGTGCCAGCAGCTTGGGACTAGCGGGGGTCGGGGACATTCAGTACTTC CASSLGLAGVGDIQYF
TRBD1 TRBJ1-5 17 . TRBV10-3 TGTGCCATCAGTGAGTCGGACAGGGGGAACCTCAATCAGCCCCAGCATTTT CAISESDRGNLNQPQHF
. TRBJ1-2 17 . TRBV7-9 TGTGCCAGCAGCCCTAGCCGACTCTCGGGAGGGAACTATGGCTACACCTTC CASSPSRLSGGNYGYTF
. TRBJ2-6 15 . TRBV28 TGTGCCAGCAGTTTACAGGGGTTTCGGGCCAACGTCCTGACTTTC CASSLQGFRANVLTF
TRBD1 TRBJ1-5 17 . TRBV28 TGTGCCAGCAGTTCATGGGACAGGGGGCGAAGCAATCAGCCCCAGCATTTT CASSSWDRGRSNQPQHF
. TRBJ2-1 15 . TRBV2 TGTGCCAGCAGGAACCAGCAGGGCGGATACAATGAGCAGTTCTTC CASRNQQGGYNEQFF
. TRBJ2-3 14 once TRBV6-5 TGTGCCAGCAAAAGGGGCGGAGGGAGGGATACGCAGTATTTT CASKRGGGRDTQYF
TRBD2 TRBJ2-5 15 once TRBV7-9 TGTGCCAGCAGCTCCACCCCGCGGGGGTGGGAGACCCAGTACTTC CASSSTPRGWETQYF
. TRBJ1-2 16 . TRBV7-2 TGTGCCAGCAGCTTTCGCGGCTCGCGTTTTAACTATGGCTACACCTTC CASSFRGSRFNYGYTF
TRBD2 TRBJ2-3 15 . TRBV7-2 TGTGCCAGCAGCTTTAGGCTAGCGGATACAGATACGCAGTATTTT CASSFRLADTDTQYF
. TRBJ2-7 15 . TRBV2 TGTGCCAGCAGGCGAGAGGGTCAAGGACCCTACGAGCAGTACTTC CASRREGQGPYEQYF
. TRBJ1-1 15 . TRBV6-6 TGTGCCAGCAGCCCTACAGGTAGCATGAACACTGAAGCTTTCTTT CASSPTGSMNTEAFF
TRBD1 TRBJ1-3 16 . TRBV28 TGTGCCAGCAGTCTAAACCCGACAGGGACTGGAAACACCATATATTTT CASSLNPTGTGNTIYF
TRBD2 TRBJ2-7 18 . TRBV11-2 TGTGCCAGCAGCTCCCAGACTAGCGGGGGGGCCGCTTTCTACGAGCAGTACTTC CASSSQTSGGAAFYEQYF
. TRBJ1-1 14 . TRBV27 TGTGCCAGCAGTTCGGCGGGTAGCGACACTGAAGCTTTCTTT CASSSAGSDTEAFF
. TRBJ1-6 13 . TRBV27 TGTGCCAGCAGTGAGGGAAGGCGCTCACCCCTCCACTTT CASSEGRRSPLHF
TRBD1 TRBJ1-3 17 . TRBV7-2 TGTGCCAGCAGCTTTCAAACCAGGGGGCACTCTGGAAACACCATATATTTT CASSFQTRGHSGNTIYF
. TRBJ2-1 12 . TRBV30 TGTGCCTGGAGTGTAATGGCGGGTGAGCAGTTCTTC CAWSVMAGEQFF
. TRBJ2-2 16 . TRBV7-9 TGTGCCAGCAGCTTTGCCGGGAGAGCTACCGACGGGGAGCTGTTTTTT CASSFAGRATDGELFF
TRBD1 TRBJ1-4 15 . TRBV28 TGTGCCAGCAGTCCGATTAGACAGGGGGCCGGGAAACTGTTTTTT CASSPIRQGAGKLFF
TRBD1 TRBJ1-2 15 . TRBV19 TGTGCCAGTAGTATAGCTAACAGGGGTACCTATGGCTACACCTTC CASSIANRGTYGYTF
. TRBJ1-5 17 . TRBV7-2 TGTGCCAGCAGCTTAAGCACAGGGCCTTATAGCAATCAGCCCCAGCATTTT CASSLSTGPYSNQPQHF
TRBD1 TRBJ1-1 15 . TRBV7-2 TGTGCCAGCATCCAGACGGACAGGGGGTTTCTAGAAGCTTTCTTT CASIQTDRGFLEAFF
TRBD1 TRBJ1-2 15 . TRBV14 TGTGCCAGCAGCCGCGCCGGGACAGGGGCCTATGGCTACACCTTC CASSRAGTGAYGYTF
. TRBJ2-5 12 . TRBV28 TGTGCCAGCAGCCTTCCACGGGAGACCCAGTACTTC CASSLPRETQYF
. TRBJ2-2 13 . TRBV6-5 TGTGCCAGCACCTACGATAGTTACGGGGAGCTGTTTTTT CASTYDSYGELFF
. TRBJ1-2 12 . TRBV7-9 TGTGCCAGCAGCTTAGGGGCCTATGGCTACACCTTC CASSLGAYGYTF
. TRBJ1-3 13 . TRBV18 TGTGCCAGCTCGAGCGACTCTGGAAACACCATATATTTT CASSSDSGNTIYF
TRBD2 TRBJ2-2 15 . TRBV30 TGTGCCTTACCGATTAGCGGGGGTGGTACCGGGGAGCTGTTTTTT CALPISGGGTGELFF